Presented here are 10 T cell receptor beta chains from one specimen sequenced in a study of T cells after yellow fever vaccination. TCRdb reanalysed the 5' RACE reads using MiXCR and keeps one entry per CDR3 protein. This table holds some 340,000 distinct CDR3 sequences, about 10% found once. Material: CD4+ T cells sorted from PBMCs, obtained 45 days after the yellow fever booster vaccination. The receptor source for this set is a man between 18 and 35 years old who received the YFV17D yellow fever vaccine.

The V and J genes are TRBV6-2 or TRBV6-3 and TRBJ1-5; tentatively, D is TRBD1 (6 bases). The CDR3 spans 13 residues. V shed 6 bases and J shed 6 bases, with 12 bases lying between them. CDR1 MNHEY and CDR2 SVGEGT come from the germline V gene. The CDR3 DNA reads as TGTGCCAGCAGGAAGCTGGGGGCTCAGCCCCAGCATTTT. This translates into CASRKLGAQPQHF.

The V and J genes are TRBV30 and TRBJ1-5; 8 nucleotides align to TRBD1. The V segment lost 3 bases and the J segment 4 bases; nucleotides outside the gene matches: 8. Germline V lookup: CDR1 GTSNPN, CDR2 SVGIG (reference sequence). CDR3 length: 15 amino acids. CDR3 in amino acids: CAWSTGTGLNQPQHF. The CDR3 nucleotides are TGTGCCTGGAGCACCGGGACAGGACTAAATCAGCCCCAGCATTTT.

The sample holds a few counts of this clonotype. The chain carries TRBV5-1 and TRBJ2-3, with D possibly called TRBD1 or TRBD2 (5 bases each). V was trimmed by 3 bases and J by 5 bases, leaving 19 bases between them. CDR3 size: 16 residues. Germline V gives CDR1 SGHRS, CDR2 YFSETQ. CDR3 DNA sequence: TGCGCCAGCAGCTCCGGGACCCGAGTTGGAGGAGATACGCAGTATTTT. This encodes CASSSGTRVGGDTQYF.

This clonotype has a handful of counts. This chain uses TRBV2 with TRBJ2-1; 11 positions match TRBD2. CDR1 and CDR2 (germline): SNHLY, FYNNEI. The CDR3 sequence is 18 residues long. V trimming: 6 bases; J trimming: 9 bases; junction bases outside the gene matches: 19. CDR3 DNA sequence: TGTGCCAGCAGCTGGATTAGCGGGGGGGACTCGGGAGGGCTTGAGCAGTTCTTC. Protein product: CASSWISGGDSGGLEQFF.

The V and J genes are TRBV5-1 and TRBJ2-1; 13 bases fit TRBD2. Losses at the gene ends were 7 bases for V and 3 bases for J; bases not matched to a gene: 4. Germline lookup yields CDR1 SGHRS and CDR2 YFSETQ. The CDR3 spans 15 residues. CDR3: CASGTSGAFYNEQFF. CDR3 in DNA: TGCGCCAGCGGGACTAGCGGGGCCTTCTACAATGAGCAGTTCTTC.

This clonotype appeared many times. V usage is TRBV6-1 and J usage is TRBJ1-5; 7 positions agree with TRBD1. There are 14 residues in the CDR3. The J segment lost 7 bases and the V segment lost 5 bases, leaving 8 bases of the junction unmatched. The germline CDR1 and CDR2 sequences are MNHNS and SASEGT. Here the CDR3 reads CASSQTGQEQPQHF. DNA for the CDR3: TGTGCCAGCAGTCAGACAGGGCAGGAACAGCCCCAGCATTTT.

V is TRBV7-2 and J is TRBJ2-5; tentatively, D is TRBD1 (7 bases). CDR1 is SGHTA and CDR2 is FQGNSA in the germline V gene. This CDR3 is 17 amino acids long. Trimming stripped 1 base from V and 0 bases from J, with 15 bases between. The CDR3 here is CASSLEGPGGYQETQYF. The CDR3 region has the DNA TGTGCCAGCAGCTTAGAAGGGCCAGGGGGGTACCAAGAGACCCAGTACTTC.

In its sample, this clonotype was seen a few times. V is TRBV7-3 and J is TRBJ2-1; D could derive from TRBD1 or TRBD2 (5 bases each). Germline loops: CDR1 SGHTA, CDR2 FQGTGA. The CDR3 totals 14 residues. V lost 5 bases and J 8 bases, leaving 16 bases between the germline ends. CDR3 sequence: CASSPLGPGHEQFF. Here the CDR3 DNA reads TGTGCCAGCAGCCCCCTTGGACCGGGACATGAGCAGTTCTTC. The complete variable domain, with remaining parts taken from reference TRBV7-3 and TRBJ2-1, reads GAGVSQTPSNKVTEKGKYVELRCDPISGHTALYWYRQSLGQGPEFLIYFQGTGAADDSGLPNDRFFAVRPEGSVSTLKIQRTERGDSAVYLCASSPLGPGHEQFFGPGTRLTVL.

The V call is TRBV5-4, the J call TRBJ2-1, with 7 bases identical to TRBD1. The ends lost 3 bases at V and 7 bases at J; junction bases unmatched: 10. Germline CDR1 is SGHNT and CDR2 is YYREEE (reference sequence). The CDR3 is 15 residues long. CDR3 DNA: TGTGCCAGCAGCTCCCGGACAGGAACCTTTAATGAGCAGTTCTTC. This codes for CASSSRTGTFNEQFF.

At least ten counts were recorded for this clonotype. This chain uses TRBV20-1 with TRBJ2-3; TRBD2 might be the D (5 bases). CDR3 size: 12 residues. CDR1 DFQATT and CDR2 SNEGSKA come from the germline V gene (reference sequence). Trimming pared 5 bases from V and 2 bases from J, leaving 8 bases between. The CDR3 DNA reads TGCAGTGCTCGGGGTTTCACAGATACGCAGTATTTT. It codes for CSARGFTDTQYF.